The clone carrying this T cell receptor (beta chain) has at least ten counts. Germline trimming cut 1 base from V and 4 bases from J; bases unmatched to any gene: 6. CDR3 size: 16 residues. Germline V gene lookup returns CDR1 SGHTA and CDR2 FQGNSA. This entry belongs to a study of spatial heterogeneity in lung cancer. Time point specified: sample taken at primary tumor resection. No cell sorting; template was whole RNA from tumor, lung tissue or PBMC. TCRdb fed the 5' RACE reads into MiXCR, producing one record per CDR3 protein. The sample holds more than 45,000 distinct CDR3 sequences, roughly 5% seen once.

This chain connects TRBV7-2 to TRBJ2-5; 10 bases are shared with TRBD1. This TCR was recovered from a male donor with early-stage non-small cell lung cancer. The source material was PBMCs, sampled at surgery. CDR3 bases: TGTGCCAGCAGCTTAGACTTGGACAGGGGGATAGAGACCCAGTACTTC. Encoded protein: CASSLDLDRGIETQYF.